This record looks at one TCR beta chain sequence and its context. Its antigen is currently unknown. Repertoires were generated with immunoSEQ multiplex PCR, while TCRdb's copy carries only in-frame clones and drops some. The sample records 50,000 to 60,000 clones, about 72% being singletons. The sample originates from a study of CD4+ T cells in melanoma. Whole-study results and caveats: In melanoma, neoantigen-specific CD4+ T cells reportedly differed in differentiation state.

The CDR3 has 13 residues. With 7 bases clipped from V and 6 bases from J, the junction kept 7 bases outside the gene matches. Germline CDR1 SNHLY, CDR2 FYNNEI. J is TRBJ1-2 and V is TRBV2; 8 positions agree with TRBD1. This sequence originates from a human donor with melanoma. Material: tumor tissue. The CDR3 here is CASKGQDLHGYTF. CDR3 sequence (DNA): TGTGCCAGCAAGGGACAGGACCTTCATGGCTACACCTTC.